This T cell receptor (beta chain) was sequenced during a study of a mutant IDH1 vaccine in newly diagnosed glioma. The overall study: Onset of vaccination occurred 4-6 weeks following radiotherapy alone, or with temozolomide cycles. A roughly 62% male, approximately 38% female split and a mean age of about 40 years characterized treated patients.

Stated time point: week 47, end of study. Each dose delivered 300 ug of mutant IDH1 20-mer peptide subcutaneously with imiquimod. On this clone: Its antigen is not identified.

The table came from immunoSEQ multiplex PCR; TCRdb's copy has only in-frame clones and leaves some out. The repertoire holds around 30,000 clones, with about 86% as singletons. The sequencing used PBMCs, collected from a glioma patient whose treatment included an IDH1 peptide vaccine. This sequence was found in a man aged 30-40 years with glioma.

DNA for the CDR3: TGCAGCGTGACCGATTCAGGGGGTTATAACGAAAAACTGTTTTTT. Protein sequence: CSVTDSGGYNEKLFF. The chain employs TRBV29-1 and TRBJ1-4; 7 bases fit TRBD1. The germline V gene encodes CDR1 SQVTM and CDR2 ANQGSEA. The junction had 15 bases not matched to a gene; V was cut back by 6 bases and J by 8 bases. CDR3 length: 15 amino acids.